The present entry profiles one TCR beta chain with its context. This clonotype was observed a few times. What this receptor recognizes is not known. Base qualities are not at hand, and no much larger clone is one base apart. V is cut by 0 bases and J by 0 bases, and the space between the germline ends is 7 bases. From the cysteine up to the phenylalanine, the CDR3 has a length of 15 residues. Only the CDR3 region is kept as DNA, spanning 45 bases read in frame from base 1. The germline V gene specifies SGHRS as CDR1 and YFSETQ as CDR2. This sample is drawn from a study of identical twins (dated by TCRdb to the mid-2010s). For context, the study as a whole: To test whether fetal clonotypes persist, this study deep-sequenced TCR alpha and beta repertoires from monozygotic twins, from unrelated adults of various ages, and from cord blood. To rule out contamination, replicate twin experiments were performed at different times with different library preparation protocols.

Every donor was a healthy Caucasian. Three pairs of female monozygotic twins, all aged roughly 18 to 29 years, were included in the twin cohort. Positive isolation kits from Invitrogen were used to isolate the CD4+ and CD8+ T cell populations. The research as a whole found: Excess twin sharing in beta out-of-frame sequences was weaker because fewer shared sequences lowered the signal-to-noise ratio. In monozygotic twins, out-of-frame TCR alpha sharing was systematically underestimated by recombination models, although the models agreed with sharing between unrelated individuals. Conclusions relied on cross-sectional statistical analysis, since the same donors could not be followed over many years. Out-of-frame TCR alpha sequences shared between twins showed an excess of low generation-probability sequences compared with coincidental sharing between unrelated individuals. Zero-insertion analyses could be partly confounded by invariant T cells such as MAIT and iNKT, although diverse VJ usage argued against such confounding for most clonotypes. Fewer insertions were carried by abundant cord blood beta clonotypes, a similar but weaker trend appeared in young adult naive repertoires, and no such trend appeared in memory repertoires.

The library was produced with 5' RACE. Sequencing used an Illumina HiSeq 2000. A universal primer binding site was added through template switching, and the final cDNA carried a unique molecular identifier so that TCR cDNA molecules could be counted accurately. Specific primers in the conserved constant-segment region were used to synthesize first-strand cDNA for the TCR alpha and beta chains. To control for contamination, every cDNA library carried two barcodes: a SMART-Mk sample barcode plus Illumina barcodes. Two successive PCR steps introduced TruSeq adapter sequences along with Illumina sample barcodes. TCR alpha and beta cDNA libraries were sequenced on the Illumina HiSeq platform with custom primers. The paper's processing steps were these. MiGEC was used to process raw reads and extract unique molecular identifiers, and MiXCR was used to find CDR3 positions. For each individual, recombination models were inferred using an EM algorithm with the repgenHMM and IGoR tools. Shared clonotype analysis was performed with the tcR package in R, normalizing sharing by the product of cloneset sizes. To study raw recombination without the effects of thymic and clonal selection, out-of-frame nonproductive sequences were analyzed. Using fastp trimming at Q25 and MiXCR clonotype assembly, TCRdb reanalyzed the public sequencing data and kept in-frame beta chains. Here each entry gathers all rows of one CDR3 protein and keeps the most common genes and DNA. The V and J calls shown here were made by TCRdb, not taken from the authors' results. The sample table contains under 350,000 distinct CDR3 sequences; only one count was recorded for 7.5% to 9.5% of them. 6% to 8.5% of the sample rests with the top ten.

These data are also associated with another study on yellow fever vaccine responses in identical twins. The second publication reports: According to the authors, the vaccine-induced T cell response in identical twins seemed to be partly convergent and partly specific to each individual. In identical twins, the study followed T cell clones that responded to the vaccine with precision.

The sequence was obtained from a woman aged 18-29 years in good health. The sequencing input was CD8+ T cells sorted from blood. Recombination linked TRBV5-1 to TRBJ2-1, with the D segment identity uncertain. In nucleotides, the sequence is TGCGCCAGCAGCTTGGAACTGGGCTCCTACAATGAGCAGTTCTTC. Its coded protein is CASSLELGSYNEQFF.